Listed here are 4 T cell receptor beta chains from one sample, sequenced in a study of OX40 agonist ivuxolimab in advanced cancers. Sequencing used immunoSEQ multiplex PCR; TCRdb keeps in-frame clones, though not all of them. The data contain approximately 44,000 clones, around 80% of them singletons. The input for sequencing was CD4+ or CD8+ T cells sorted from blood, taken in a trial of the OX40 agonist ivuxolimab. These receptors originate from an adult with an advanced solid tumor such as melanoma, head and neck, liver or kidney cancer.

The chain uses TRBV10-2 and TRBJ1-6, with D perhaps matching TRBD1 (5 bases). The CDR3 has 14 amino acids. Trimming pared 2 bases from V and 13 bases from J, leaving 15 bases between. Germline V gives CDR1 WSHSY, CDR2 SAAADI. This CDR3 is CASSEQDTLLPLHF. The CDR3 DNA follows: TGCGCCAGCAGTGAGCAGGACACCCTGCTCCCCCTCCACTTT.

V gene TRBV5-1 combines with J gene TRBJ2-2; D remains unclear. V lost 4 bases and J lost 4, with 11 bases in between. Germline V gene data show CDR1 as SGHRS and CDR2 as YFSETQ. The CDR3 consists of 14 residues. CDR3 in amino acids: CASSQVLLTGELFF. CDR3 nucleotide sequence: TGCGCCAGCAGCCAAGTTTTGCTCACCGGGGAGCTGTTTTTT.

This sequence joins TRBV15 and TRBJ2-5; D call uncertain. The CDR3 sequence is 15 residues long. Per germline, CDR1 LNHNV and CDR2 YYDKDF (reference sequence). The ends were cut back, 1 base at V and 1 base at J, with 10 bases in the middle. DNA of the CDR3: TGTGCCACCAGCAGAGGTGGCAGAACCCAAGAGACCCAGTACTTC. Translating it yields CATSRGGRTQETQYF.

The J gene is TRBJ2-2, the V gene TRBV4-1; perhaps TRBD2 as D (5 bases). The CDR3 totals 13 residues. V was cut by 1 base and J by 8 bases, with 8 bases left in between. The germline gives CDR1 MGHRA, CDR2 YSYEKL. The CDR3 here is CASSQGSGGELFF. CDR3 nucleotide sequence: TGCGCCAGCAGCCAAGGGAGCGGAGGGGAGCTGTTTTTT.